This TCR beta chain derives from a study of siplizumab effects on memory and regulatory T cells. Study-wide results and limits: With siplizumab, cumulative frequency of CD4+ memory-derived alloreactive sequences dropped significantly.

Sequence data were generated for unstimulated naive, memory, effector memory and TEMRA subsets in a few donor pairs. Comment on this clone: The antigen is unknown.

In germline, CDR1 is KGHSH, CDR2 LQKENI. CDR3 size: 13 residues. V gave up 5 bases and J gave up 7 bases; unmatched junction bases: 4. The protocol was immunoSEQ multiplex PCR, while the TCRdb copy is restricted to in-frame clones and leaves out a portion. The sample records about 56,000 clones, around 98% being singletons. This chain joins TRBV18 and TRBJ2-5; TRBD1 aligns across 10 bases. Sequenced: naive CD8+ T cells sorted from blood. The sequence was collected from a human donor in good health. The CDR3 DNA is TGTGCCAGCTCAGGGACAGGGGATGCGACCCAGTACTTC. Its protein is CASSGTGDATQYF.